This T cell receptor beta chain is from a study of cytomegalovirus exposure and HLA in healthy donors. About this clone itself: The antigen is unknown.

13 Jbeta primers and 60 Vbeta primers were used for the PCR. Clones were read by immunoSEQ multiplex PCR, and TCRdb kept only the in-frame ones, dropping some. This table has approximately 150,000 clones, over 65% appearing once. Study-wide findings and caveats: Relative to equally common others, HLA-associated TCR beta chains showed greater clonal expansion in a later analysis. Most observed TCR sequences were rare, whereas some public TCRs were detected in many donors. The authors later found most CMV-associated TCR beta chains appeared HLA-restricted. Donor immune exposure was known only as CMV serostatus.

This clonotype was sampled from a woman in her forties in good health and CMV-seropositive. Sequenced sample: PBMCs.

Here the CDR3 reads CASTLLAGADTQYF. The CDR3 region has the DNA TGCGCCAGCACCCTACTAGCGGGCGCAGATACGCAGTATTTT. This rearrangement joins TRBV5-1 to TRBJ2-3, with TRBD2 identical over 9 bases. CDR3 length equals 14 residues. V was clipped by 6 bases and J by 4 bases; unmatched bases: 6. Germline V lookup: CDR1 SGHRS, CDR2 YFSETQ. Drawing the rest from reference TRBV5-1 and TRBJ2-3, the complete variable domain is KAGVTQTPRYLIKTRGQQVTLSCSPISGHRSVSWYQQTPGQGLQFLFEYFSETQRNKGNFPGRFSGRQFSNSRSEMNVSTLELGDSALYLCASTLLAGADTQYFGPGTRLTVL.